The next 25 T cell receptor beta chains were all read from a single sample in a study of blood T cell repertoires in COVID-19. Clones were sequenced by immunoSEQ multiplex PCR, and TCRdb holds only the in-frame ones, with some missing. The table shows around 180,000 clones, with 84% occurring only once. Sequenced input: peripheral blood. These receptors originate from a human donor in a cohort sampled during active COVID-19.

The V and J genes are TRBV7-2 and TRBJ1-2, with 10 bases identical to TRBD1. Germline trimming cut 4 bases from V and 8 bases from J; bases unmatched to any gene: 4. Germline V lookup: CDR1 SGHTA, CDR2 FQGNSA. The CDR3 totals 13 residues. CDR3 amino acids: CASSSTGGVGYTF. The CDR3 DNA reads as TGTGCCAGCAGCTCGACAGGGGGCGTCGGCTACACCTTC.

This rearrangement joins TRBV9 to TRBJ1-1, with TRBD1 matching 7 bases. Trimming at V came to 4 bases and at J to 4 bases, leaving 16 bases not matched to a gene. The CDR3 extends over 17 amino acids. Germline CDR1 SGDLS, CDR2 YYNGEE. In DNA, the CDR3 is TGTGCCAGCAGCCCACCCCCGACAGGGAAGGGGGCCACTGAAGCTTTCTTT. Amino acid sequence: CASSPPPTGKGATEAFF.

The rearrangement links TRBV6-6 to TRBJ1-1; no firm D call. CDR1 and CDR2 (germline): MNHNY, SVGAGI (reference sequence). The CDR3 is 14 residues long. Trimming removed 0 bases at V and 3 bases at J, with 8 bases between. The CDR3 sequence is CASSYSGVDTEAFF. The CDR3 DNA follows: TGTGCCAGCAGTTACTCCGGGGTTGACACTGAAGCTTTCTTT.

The chain couples TRBV11-2 to TRBJ1-4; D remains ambiguous. The CDR3 contains 14 residues. Germline loops: CDR1 SGHAT, CDR2 FQNNGV. Trimming pared 5 bases from V and 8 bases from J, leaving 15 bases between. CDR3 in DNA: TGTGCCAGCAGCCCAGTACGGGGTCGCGAAAAACTGTTTTTT. Its protein is CASSPVRGREKLFF.

V usage is TRBV2 and J usage is TRBJ2-6; 10 bases agree with TRBD1. The length of the CDR3 is 19 residues. CDR1 and CDR2 (germline): SNHLY, FYNNEI. J was trimmed by 4 bases and V by 7 bases; bases with no gene match: 16. For the CDR3, the DNA is TGTGCCAGCACCCGGCAGAGGGACAGGGGATCCCTCGGGGCCAACGTCCTGACTTTC. It yields the protein CASTRQRDRGSLGANVLTF.

As concerns this clone: Other DNA sequences of this sample code for an identical CDR3. This chain connects TRBV5-1 to TRBJ2-7; TRBD2 matches at 11 bases. This CDR3 comprises 14 residues. J gave up 3 bases and V 1 base, and 0 bases lay outside the gene matches. The germline gives CDR1 SGHRS, CDR2 YFSETQ. Here the CDR3 reads CASSLTSGGYEQYF. The CDR3 bases are TGCGCCAGCAGCTTGACTAGCGGGGGCTACGAGCAGTACTTC.

The J gene is TRBJ1-2, the V gene TRBV7-9; D uncertain. Germline V gene data show CDR1 as SEHNR and CDR2 as FQNEAQ (reference sequence). Trimming took off 5 bases at V and 2 bases at J, with 9 bases between the two ends. CDR3 size: 13 residues. As DNA, the CDR3 is TGTGCCAGCAGCGGAGGGAGGAACTATGGCTACACCTTC. Translated, it gives CASSGGRNYGYTF.

The chain is built from TRBV15 and TRBJ1-1; D might be TRBD1 (5 bases). Germline CDR1 is LNHNV and CDR2 is YYDKDF (reference sequence). Trimming shortened V by 0 bases and J by 1 base, and 12 bases separated the two germline ends. The CDR3 contains 16 residues. The CDR3 reads CATSRDRGGPNTEAFF. CDR3 nucleotide sequence: TGTGCCACCAGCAGAGATAGGGGCGGACCGAACACTGAAGCTTTCTTT.

V usage is TRBV7-2 and J usage is TRBJ2-3, with D hard to call. The V end was cut by 2 bases, the J end by 6 bases, with 9 bases between. The germline V gene encodes CDR1 SGHTA and CDR2 FQGNSA. This CDR3 spans 13 amino acids. CDR3 amino acids: CASSLPPGDTQYF. In DNA, the CDR3 is TGTGCCAGCAGCTTACCCCCCGGGGATACGCAGTATTTT. The whole variable domain, filled in from reference TRBV7-2 and TRBJ2-3, reads GAGVSQSPSNKVTEKGKDVELRCDPISGHTALYWYRQSLGQGLEFLIYFQGNSAPDKSGLPSDRFSAERTGGSVSTLTIQRTQQEDSAVYLCASSLPPGDTQYFGPGTRLTVL.

The chain recombines TRBV6-1 with TRBJ1-2; 9 bases line up with TRBD1. Germline V gene lookup returns CDR1 MNHNS and CDR2 SASEGT. The CDR3 loop spans 15 amino acids. J gave up 2 bases and V 3 bases, and 4 bases lay outside the gene matches. The CDR3 DNA sequence: TGTGCCAGCAGTGAGTTTGGACAGGGGAACTATGGCTACACCTTC. It codes for CASSEFGQGNYGYTF.

For the CDR3, the DNA is TGTGCCAGCGGGGTCCAGGGAGGGGGAGGTCAGCCCCAGCATTTT. Protein: CASGVQGGGGQPQHF. The chain joins TRBV6-6 to TRBJ1-5, with D perhaps matching TRBD1 (6 bases). V dropped 8 bases and J dropped 6 bases, with 20 bases sitting between them. Per germline, CDR1 MNHNY and CDR2 SVGAGI (reference sequence). CDR3 length equals 15 residues.

The chain links TRBV30 to TRBJ1-3; TRBD1 might be the D (6 bases). Per the germline V gene, CDR1 is GTSNPN and CDR2 is SVGIG (reference sequence). The ends were cut back, 8 bases at V and 1 base at J, with 15 bases in the middle. The CDR3 loop spans 14 amino acids. CDR3 protein: CAMRHRESGNTIYF. The CDR3 nucleotides read TGTGCCATGAGGCACAGGGAGTCTGGAAACACCATATATTTT. Full variable domain (outside the CDR3, taken from reference TRBV30 and TRBJ1-3): SQTIHQWPATLVQPVGSPLSLECTVEGTSNPNLYWYRQAAGRGLQLLFYSVGIGQISSEVPQNLSASRPQDRQFILSSKKLLLSDSGFYLCAMRHRESGNTIYFGEGSWLTVV.

This chain connects TRBV1 to TRBJ2-5; the listed D gene, TRBD2, was not tested against the DNA. TRBV1 is recorded as a pseudogene. This CDR3 has 17 residues. The CDR3 spells CTSSQPRTSGRKETQYF. In DNA form, the CDR3 reads TGCACCAGCAGCCAGCCCCGGACTAGCGGGAGAAAAGAGACCCAGTACTTC.

The DNA for the CDR3 is TGTGCCATCAGGGTGGGAGCCTACTACACCTTC. It yields the protein CAIRVGAYYTF. The gene calls are TRBV10-3 and TRBJ1-2, with D unclear. The CDR3 covers 11 residues. Germline V gives CDR1 ENHRY, CDR2 SYGVKD. Trimming cost V 6 bases and J 10 bases, with 12 bases left between them.

This chain connects TRBV29-1 to TRBJ2-1; perhaps TRBD1 as D (6 bases). This CDR3 comprises 15 residues. Germline CDR1 reads SQVTM; CDR2 reads ANQGSEA. The V gene lost 0 bases and the J gene lost 4 bases, with 13 bases spanning the gap. CDR3 sequence (DNA): TGCAGCGTTGAAGATATTGGACAGAATTACAATGAGCAGTTCTTC. Protein product: CSVEDIGQNYNEQFF.

This sequence joins TRBV5-1 and TRBJ2-2; D unresolved. Germline V gene lookup returns CDR1 SGHRS and CDR2 YFSETQ. This CDR3 is 14 amino acids long. V lost 0 bases to trimming and J lost 3 bases, with 6 bases between them. The CDR3 sequence: CASSLDTHTGELFF. The DNA for the CDR3 is TGCGCCAGCAGCTTGGACACCCACACCGGGGAGCTGTTTTTT.

This CDR3 reads CASSPGGGARVGEAFF. For the CDR3, the DNA is TGTGCCAGCAGCCCTGGAGGGGGCGCCCGGGTCGGTGAAGCTTTCTTT. V gene TRBV9 combines with J gene TRBJ1-1, with 7 nucleotides matching TRBD1. J gave up 7 bases and V 4 bases, and 16 bases lay outside the gene matches. The CDR3 is 16 amino acids. Germline values: CDR1 SGDLS, CDR2 YYNGEE.

This clone was counted at least ten times. V usage is TRBV19 and J usage is TRBJ1-2; tentative D call: TRBD1 (5 bases). Germline CDR1 and CDR2: LNHDA and SQIVND (reference sequence). The CDR3 consists of 14 residues. The V end was cut by 7 bases, the J end by 4 bases, with 16 bases between. CDR3 sequence: CASTVLGQLYGYTF. The DNA of the CDR3 is TGTGCCAGTACCGTATTGGGGCAACTCTATGGCTACACCTTC.

This rearrangement joins TRBV3-1 (or the pseudogene TRBV3-2) to TRBJ2-1; 8 bases agree with TRBD2. Germline loops: CDR1 LGHDT, CDR2 YNNKEL (reference sequence). V lost 4 bases, J lost 4 bases, and 6 bases stayed unmatched. This CDR3 region has 15 residues. Here the CDR3 reads CASSLPGGTYNEQFF. CDR3 nucleotide sequence: TGTGCCAGCAGCCTACCGGGGGGGACTTACAATGAGCAGTTCTTC.

V gene TRBV3-1 (or the pseudogene TRBV3-2) combines with J gene TRBJ1-3; D possibly corresponds to TRBD1 (5 bases). This CDR3 is built from 11 residues. Germline values: CDR1 LGHDT, CDR2 YNNKEL (reference sequence). Trimming shortened V by 6 bases and J by 10 bases, and 10 bases separated the two germline ends. The CDR3 loop reads CASRGTGTIYF. The CDR3 nucleotides are TGTGCCAGCAGGGGGACTGGGACCATATATTTT.

The chain employs TRBV7-9 and TRBJ1-4; 12 bases are a match to TRBD1. With V trimmed by 5 bases and J by 8 bases, 15 bases remained unmatched. There are 18 residues in the CDR3. Germline V gene lookup returns CDR1 SEHNR and CDR2 FQNEAQ (reference sequence). CDR3 in DNA: TGTGCCAGCAGCCAAGACCCCGGGACAGGGGGCGCGGAGGAAAAACTGTTTTTT. This codes for CASSQDPGTGGAEEKLFF. The full variable domain, rest sourced from reference TRBV7-9 and TRBJ1-4, is DTGVSQNPRHKITKRGQNVTFRCDPISEHNRLYWYRQTLGQGPEFLTYFQNEAQLEKSRLLSDRFSAERPKGSFSTLEIQRTEQGDSAMYLCASSQDPGTGGAEEKLFFGSGTQLSVL.

The chain employs TRBV20-1 and TRBJ1-2; D uncertain. Trimming pared 3 bases from V and 4 bases from J, leaving 9 bases between. CDR3 size: 12 residues. Germline loops: CDR1 DFQATT, CDR2 SNEGSKA (reference sequence). CDR3 residues: CSASIQIYGYTF. The DNA for the CDR3 is TGCAGTGCTAGTATTCAGATCTATGGCTACACCTTC.

The CDR3 protein is CASSQLGLYNEQFF. CDR3 nucleotide sequence: TGTGCCAGCAGCCAATTGGGACTTTACAATGAGCAGTTCTTC. The chain combines TRBV14 with TRBJ2-1, with a weak D call TRBD2 (6 bases). The CDR3 has 14 residues. V gave up 2 bases and J gave up 4 bases, with 9 bases separating them. Germline CDR1 SGHDN, CDR2 FVKESK. Full variable domain (missing parts from reference TRBV14 and TRBJ2-1): EAGVTQFPSHSVIEKGQTVTLRCDPISGHDNLYWYRRVMGKEIKFLLHFVKESKQDESGMPNNRFLAERTGGTYSTLKVQPAELEDSGVYFCASSQLGLYNEQFFGPGTRLTVL.

J is TRBJ1-5 and V is TRBV7-8, with 7 bases identical to TRBD1. The germline V gene encodes CDR1 SGHVS and CDR2 FQNEAQ. The CDR3 runs to 14 residues. V lost 5 bases to trimming and J lost 5 bases; unmatched junction nucleotides: 6. As DNA, the CDR3 is TGTGCCAGCAGCCGGACAGGATTTGATCAGCCCCAGCATTTT. This sequence encodes CASSRTGFDQPQHF.

CDR3 in amino acids: CASSLILGQNSPLHF. DNA of the CDR3: TGTGCCAGCAGCTTAATCCTGGGACAAAATTCACCCCTCCACTTT. The chain links TRBV7-6 to TRBJ1-6; D is possibly TRBD1 (6 bases). Germline CDR1 reads SGHVS; CDR2 reads FNYEAQ. The CDR3 length is 15 residues. Trimming left V 2 bases short and J 7 bases short, with 12 bases between.